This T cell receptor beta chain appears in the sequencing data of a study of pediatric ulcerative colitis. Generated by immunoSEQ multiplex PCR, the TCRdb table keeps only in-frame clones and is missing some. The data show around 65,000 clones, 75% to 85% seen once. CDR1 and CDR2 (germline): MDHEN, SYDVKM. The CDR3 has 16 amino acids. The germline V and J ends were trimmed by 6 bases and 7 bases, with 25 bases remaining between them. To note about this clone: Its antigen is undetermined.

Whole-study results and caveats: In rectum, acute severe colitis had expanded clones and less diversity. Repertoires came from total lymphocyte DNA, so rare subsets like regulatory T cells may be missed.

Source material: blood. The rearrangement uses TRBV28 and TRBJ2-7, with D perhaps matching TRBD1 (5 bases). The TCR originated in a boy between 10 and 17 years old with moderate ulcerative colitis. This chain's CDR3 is CASSEIHRQTDGEQYF. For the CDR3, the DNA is TGTGCCAGCAGCGAAATACACCGACAGACCGATGGGGAGCAGTACTTC.